This T cell receptor beta chain was recorded in a study of blood T cell repertoires in COVID-19. On the study more broadly: COVID-19 samples collected from the United States, Italy and Spain covered acute and convalescent phases.

The V gene lost 1 base and the J gene lost 6 bases, with 9 bases spanning the gap. CDR1 is SGHTA and CDR2 is FQGNSA in the germline V gene. This CDR3 contains 14 residues. Using immunoSEQ multiplex PCR, the repertoire was profiled, and TCRdb retains in-frame clones only, with some absent. The sample consists of about 220,000 clones, 82% of them appearing once. The chain employs TRBV7-2 and TRBJ2-2; maybe TRBD2 (6 bases). The sequence came from a woman in her 70s with COVID-19, enrolled during active disease. The source material was peripheral blood. CDR3 DNA sequence: TGTGCCAGCAGCTTAGTCTCTAGCGCCGGGGAGCTGTTTTTT. Translated: CASSLVSSAGELFF. The full variable domain, rest sourced from reference TRBV7-2 and TRBJ2-2, is GAGVSQSPSNKVTEKGKDVELRCDPISGHTALYWYRQSLGQGLEFLIYFQGNSAPDKSGLPSDRFSAERTGGSVSTLTIQRTQQEDSAVYLCASSLVSSAGELFFGEGSRLTVL.